The TCR beta chain described here comes from a study of cytomegalovirus exposure and HLA in healthy donors. The CDR3 sequence is 18 residues long. Trimming removed 2 bases at V and 1 base at J, with 20 bases between. CDR1 is SGDLS, CDR2 YYNGEE, per germline. The PCR was carried out with 60 Vbeta primers and 13 Jbeta primers. TCRdb keeps only in-frame clones here, not all; method: immunoSEQ multiplex PCR. The sample consists of 150,000 to 200,000 clones, 82% of them appearing once. The chain has TRBV9 and TRBJ2-3; D is possibly TRBD1 (5 bases). The clonotype originates from a middle-aged man in good health and CMV-seronegative. The sequenced material came from PBMCs. The CDR3 loop is CASSVPGPAQGGTDTQYF. The CDR3 DNA reads as TGTGCCAGCAGCGTGCCTGGGCCGGCCCAGGGTGGCACAGATACGCAGTATTTT.